Presented here are 11 T cell receptor beta chains from one specimen sequenced in a study of shared T cell receptors in the human thymus. The table came from immunoSEQ multiplex PCR; TCRdb's copy has only in-frame clones and leaves some out. The sample records around 730,000 clones, roughly 85% being singletons. The same sample was also studied in work on human thymus T cells.

The specimen sequenced was thymocytes. The receptors stem from a girl under three years old with a congenital heart defect.

The chain couples TRBV7-6 to TRBJ1-4; 7 bases are shared with TRBD1. The CDR3 consists of 15 residues. Germline V gives CDR1 SGHVS, CDR2 FNYEAQ. The V segment lost 5 bases and the J segment 8 bases; nucleotides outside the gene matches: 11. CDR3 sequence (DNA): TGTGCCAGCAGCCTCCGACAGGGCGGGGAGGAAAAACTGTTTTTT. Translated: CASSLRQGGEEKLFF.

This chain links TRBV10-1 with TRBJ2-2; no clear D gene. Trimming stripped 10 bases from V and 3 bases from J, with 15 bases between. There are 14 residues in the CDR3. Germline values: CDR1 WNHNN, CDR2 SYGVQD (reference sequence). CDR3 DNA sequence: TGCGCCACCCGCTCGGGTCCCCACACCGGGGAGCTGTTTTTT. It translates to CATRSGPHTGELFF.

Of note for this clone: The conserved phenylalanine or tryptophan normally closing the CDR3 is absent here, so this likely arose from a read error. The DNA is left out, because the CDR3 cannot be placed on it with certainty; the CDR3 is given as TCRdb lists it. This chain connects TRBV20-1 to TRBJ1-1. Termini included, the CDR3 measures 8 amino acids. The germline CDR1 and CDR2 sequences are DFQATT and SNEGSKA (reference sequence). CDR3 amino acids: CSAGHERR.

This clone has a single count. The chain has TRBV7-8 and TRBJ2-7, with 7 bases aligning to TRBD1. Trimming removed 1 base from V and 3 bases from J; junction bases left unmatched: 9. The CDR3 is 16 residues long. Germline-derived CDR1 and CDR2 are SGHVS and FQNEAQ. CDR3 DNA sequence: TGTGCCAGCAGCTTAGGTACAGGGGTCCCGAGCTACGAGCAGTACTTC. Translated: CASSLGTGVPSYEQYF.

This chain uses TRBV20-1 with TRBJ1-1; D not resolved. Germline assignment: CDR1 DFQATT and CDR2 SNEGSKA (reference sequence). This CDR3 comprises 11 residues. Trimming took off 5 bases at V and 4 bases at J, with 8 bases between the two ends. The CDR3 sequence: CSASRRTEAFF. The CDR3, as DNA: TGCAGTGCTTCGAGGCGCACTGAAGCTTTCTTT.

The gene calls are TRBV7-8 and TRBJ2-1; unclear D gene. Germline CDR1 reads SGHVS; CDR2 reads FQNEAQ. CDR3 length: 13 residues. Trimming pared 3 bases from V and 9 bases from J, leaving 12 bases between. In DNA, the CDR3 is TGTGCCAGCAGCTTGGCCGGCTCGGGTGAGCAGTTCTTC. Protein product: CASSLAGSGEQFF.

V is TRBV19 and J is TRBJ2-7; 12 positions match TRBD2. The V segment lost 8 bases and the J segment 0 bases; nucleotides outside the gene matches: 8. Germline lookup yields CDR1 LNHDA and CDR2 SQIVND (reference sequence). The CDR3 totals 16 residues. DNA of the CDR3: TGTGCCAGTGCCGGACTAGCGGGGCAAAACTCCTACGAGCAGTACTTC. This gives the protein CASAGLAGQNSYEQYF. Full variable domain (outside the CDR3, taken from reference TRBV19 and TRBJ2-7): DGGITQSPKYLFRKEGQNVTLSCEQNLNHDAMYWYRQDPGQGLRLIYYSQIVNDFQKGDIAEGYSVSREKKESFPLTVTSAQKNPTAFYLCASAGLAGQNSYEQYFGPGTRLTVT.

This clone was observed a single time. The V call is TRBV9, the J call TRBJ2-3, with TRBD2 identical over 10 bases. Germline CDR1 reads SGDLS; CDR2 reads YYNGEE. V dropped 0 bases and J dropped 5; count of bases not matched to a gene: 12. This CDR3 has 18 amino acids. Written as DNA, the CDR3 is TGTGCCAGCAGCGTAGAACCAGCGCTAGCGGGGGAACGAGATACGCAGTATTTT. Translating gives CASSVEPALAGERDTQYF.

This sequence joins TRBV2 and TRBJ2-5; 7 bases map to TRBD2. The CDR3 loop spans 15 amino acids. J gave up 5 bases and V 6 bases, and 12 bases lay outside the gene matches. The germline CDR1 and CDR2 sequences are SNHLY and FYNNEI. DNA for the CDR3: TGTGCCAGCAGAGCCCCTAGCGGCCGGTGGGAGACCCAGTACTTC. Translation: CASRAPSGRWETQYF.

The chain uses TRBV4-2 and TRBJ2-5, with TRBD2 as a possible D gene (6 bases). The germline gives CDR1 LGHNA, CDR2 YNFKEQ. The CDR3 totals 17 residues. The ends were cut back, 6 bases at V and 7 bases at J, with 27 bases in the middle. The DNA for the CDR3 is TGTGCCAGCAGTCATCCCCGTATCGGGGCCCCGCGGGGGACCCAGTACTTC. Translation: CASSHPRIGAPRGTQYF.

The chain is built from TRBV12-5 and TRBJ2-1; 11 positions agree with TRBD1. CDR1 and CDR2 (germline): LGHNT, FRNRAP. The V segment lost 2 bases and the J segment 6 bases; nucleotides outside the gene matches: 6. CDR3 length: 16 residues. CDR3 nucleotides: TGTGCTAGTGGTTTGAACCCGGGACAGGGGGTCAATGAGCAGTTCTTC. Protein sequence: CASGLNPGQGVNEQFF. Together with reference TRBV12-5 and TRBJ2-1, the CDR3 gives the full variable domain: DARVTQTPRHKVTEMGQEVTMRCQPILGHNTVFWYRQTMMQGLELLAYFRNRAPLDDSGMPKDRFSAEMPDATLATLKIQPSEPRDSAVYFCASGLNPGQGVNEQFFGPGTRLTVL.